These 18 T cell receptor beta chains share one sample of origin, sequenced in a study of beta chain features in type 1 diabetes. As every portion of the isolated RNA was reverse transcribed, the sequencing read expressed TCRB transcripts. Some clones are missing from TCRdb's copy, which holds only in-frame ones; the method was immunoSEQ multiplex PCR. The data hold roughly 45,000 clones, with approximately 48% observed a single time. The sample consisted of stem cell memory CD4+ T cells from blood. The receptor source for this set is a woman aged 25-40 years in good health.

The chain links TRBV7-2 to TRBJ1-2; 7 nucleotides match TRBD1. The germline V gene encodes CDR1 SGHTA and CDR2 FQGNSA. V lost 5 bases to trimming and J lost 4 bases; unmatched junction nucleotides: 4. The CDR3 loop spans 13 amino acids. The CDR3 DNA reads TGTGCCAGCAGCCCCGGGACAGTCTATGGCTACACCTTC. Encoded protein: CASSPGTVYGYTF.

The V gene is TRBV6-5, the J gene TRBJ1-1; D not certain. The CDR3 loop spans 13 amino acids. The germline CDR1 and CDR2 sequences are MNHEY and SVGAGI. V dropped 5 bases and J dropped 1 base, with 8 bases sitting between them. CDR3 nucleotides: TGTGCCAGCAGTCGACTGCGGAACACTGAAGCTTTCTTT. This sequence encodes CASSRLRNTEAFF.

The gene calls are TRBV19 and TRBJ1-5, with 7 nucleotides matching TRBD1. The CDR3 has 15 amino acids. The V gene end was trimmed by 8 bases and the J gene end by 1 base; junction bases not matched to a gene: 8. Germline assignment: CDR1 LNHDA and CDR2 SQIVND (reference sequence). CDR3 residues: CASAQETGSNQPQHF. DNA of the CDR3: TGTGCCAGTGCCCAAGAGACAGGGAGCAATCAGCCCCAGCATTTT.

The chain recombines TRBV2 with TRBJ2-1; D might be TRBD2 (5 bases). This CDR3 contains 15 residues. Germline CDR1 SNHLY, CDR2 FYNNEI. Trimming stripped 5 bases from V and 1 base from J, with 12 bases between. CDR3 in DNA: TGTGCCAGCAGTACCCTAGCCCCTTCCTACAATGAGCAGTTCTTC. It specifies CASSTLAPSYNEQFF.

This chain connects TRBV7-9 to TRBJ2-1; D is uncertain. This CDR3 comprises 13 residues. Germline values: CDR1 SEHNR, CDR2 FQNEAQ (reference sequence). The germline V and J ends were trimmed by 7 bases and 9 bases, with 16 bases remaining between them. In DNA form, the CDR3 reads TGTGCCAGCACGGCCGCTCGGGTACCTGAGCAGTTCTTC. Its translation: CASTAARVPEQFF.

The rearrangement joins TRBV6-5 to TRBJ1-4, with 8 bases matching TRBD1. The CDR3 consists of 14 residues. Germline CDR1 is MNHEY and CDR2 is SVGAGI. J lost 7 bases, V lost 6 bases, and 7 bases had no gene match. The CDR3 here is CASRRTGRREKLFF. The CDR3 nucleotides read TGTGCCAGCAGGCGGACAGGGAGACGTGAAAAACTGTTTTTT.

This chain connects TRBV28 to TRBJ1-1; 9 bases map to TRBD1. Trimming cost V 6 bases and J 3 bases; bases outside gene matches: 5. The CDR3 extends over 14 amino acids. CDR1 is MDHEN, CDR2 SYDVKM, per germline. CDR3 amino acids: CASRLQGADTEAFF. DNA for the CDR3: TGTGCCAGCAGGCTACAGGGGGCGGACACTGAAGCTTTCTTT.

The chain combines TRBV7-2 with TRBJ2-3; TRBD2 agrees at 13 bases. There are 17 residues in the CDR3. Germline trimming cut 3 bases from V and 6 bases from J; bases unmatched to any gene: 9. Germline loops: CDR1 SGHTA, CDR2 FQGNSA. In DNA, the CDR3 is TGTGCCAGCAGCTTCGGGCCTGGACTAGCGGGAGCGGATACGCAGTATTTT. Amino acids: CASSFGPGLAGADTQYF.

The table lists this clone with a few counts. V and J are TRBV18 and TRBJ1-2, with TRBD1 identical over 9 bases. Germline V CDR1 and CDR2: KGHSH, LQKENI. The junction had 7 bases not matched to a gene; V was cut back by 7 bases and J by 4 bases. The CDR3 is made up of 14 amino acids. The CDR3 reads CASLQQGAGYGYTF. The DNA for the CDR3 is TGTGCCAGCTTACAACAGGGGGCTGGCTATGGCTACACCTTC.

In this sample, this clone turned up a few times. The rearrangement joins TRBV2 to TRBJ2-7; D unresolved. V dropped 7 bases and J dropped 2 bases, with 12 bases sitting between them. The CDR3 has 13 residues. CDR1 SNHLY and CDR2 FYNNEI come from the germline V gene. CDR3 residues: CASISVGTYEQYF. For the CDR3, the DNA is TGTGCCAGCATTTCGGTCGGTACCTACGAGCAGTACTTC.

This chain uses TRBV7-2 with TRBJ1-2; 7 bases align to TRBD1. With 3 bases clipped from V and 4 bases from J, the junction kept 8 bases outside the gene matches. Germline V gives CDR1 SGHTA, CDR2 FQGNSA. The CDR3 is 15 residues long. CDR3 in amino acids: CASSFGTDFFYGYTF. The CDR3 DNA reads as TGTGCCAGCAGCTTTGGGACAGACTTCTTCTATGGCTACACCTTC.

This clone was seen repeatedly, ten times or more. The chain carries TRBV4-3 and TRBJ2-3; D is perhaps TRBD2 (6 bases). V lost 1 base, J lost 2 bases, and 13 bases lay in between. CDR1 LGHNA and CDR2 YSLEER come from the germline V gene. The CDR3 sequence is 16 residues long. CDR3 nucleotide sequence: TGCGCCAGCAGCCAAGGTGGAGGCGGGAACACAGATACGCAGTATTTT. Protein product: CASSQGGGGNTDTQYF.

This chain joins TRBV29-1 and TRBJ2-3; weak D call: TRBD2 (5 bases). The CDR3 is 12 amino acids. V lost 2 bases to trimming and J lost 3 bases, with 6 bases between them. The germline V gene encodes CDR1 SQVTM and CDR2 ANQGSEA. CDR3 sequence: CSVELATDTQYF. CDR3 nucleotides: TGCAGCGTTGAACTAGCTACAGATACGCAGTATTTT.

The chain uses TRBV4-2 and TRBJ2-3; the D gene is possibly TRBD2 (6 bases). The germline V and J ends were trimmed by 8 bases and 1 base, with 13 bases remaining between them. CDR1 and CDR2 (germline): LGHNA, YNFKEQ. The CDR3 has 14 residues. CDR3 sequence: CASSREAGTDTQYF. DNA of the CDR3: TGTGCCAGCTCCAGGGAGGCGGGCACAGATACGCAGTATTTT.

The sample holds a few counts of this clone. The V gene is TRBV9, the J gene TRBJ2-3; tentatively, D is TRBD2 (5 bases). The ends were cut back, 0 bases at V and 6 bases at J, with 17 bases in the middle. From germline, CDR1 is SGDLS and CDR2 YYNGEE. The CDR3 length is 16 residues. The CDR3 protein is CASSVGLFFERDTQYF. As DNA, the CDR3 is TGTGCCAGCAGCGTAGGACTATTCTTCGAACGGGATACGCAGTATTTT.

The genes are TRBV18 and TRBJ2-3; TRBD1 aligns across 10 bases. The V gene end was trimmed by 6 bases and the J gene end by 1 base; junction bases not matched to a gene: 13. CDR1 and CDR2 (germline): KGHSH, LQKENI. The CDR3 covers 18 residues. This CDR3 reads CASSPDGTGAVGTDTQYF. DNA for the CDR3: TGTGCCAGCTCCCCCGACGGGACAGGGGCTGTGGGCACAGATACGCAGTATTTT.

There are a few counts of this clone. CDR3 bases: TGTGCCAGCAGCTTAGATAGTGGGAGAACCTTAGAGCAGTACTTC. Protein: CASSLDSGRTLEQYF. V usage is TRBV7-2 and J usage is TRBJ2-7; D might be TRBD2 (5 bases). The V and J ends lost 1 base and 7 bases respectively, with 17 bases between them. This CDR3 comprises 15 residues. Germline CDR1 SGHTA, CDR2 FQGNSA.

The CDR3 reads CASRDRGYYNEQFF. DNA for the CDR3: TGTGCCAGCAGGGACAGGGGGTACTACAATGAGCAGTTCTTC. V gene TRBV2 combines with J gene TRBJ2-1; 10 bases are shared with TRBD1. Trimming took 6 bases from V and 3 from J; bases not matched to a gene: 2. Germline values: CDR1 SNHLY, CDR2 FYNNEI. This CDR3 is 14 amino acids long.